This TCR beta chain emerged from a study of Graves' ophthalmopathy and Graves' hyperthyroidism. Study as a whole: Being free of ophthalmopathy for 18 months of follow-up defined stable hyperthyroidism. Findings and caveats of the study: In blood, most expanded thyroid clonotypes above 0.001 frequency were also detected.

Participants with hyperthyroidism, aged 18 to 65, were newly diagnosed with under 2 months' duration. Serum thyroxine and TRAb, along with clinical symptoms, thyroid ultrasound and orbital computed tomography, were what diagnosis relied on. The CDR3 has 19 residues. The V gene's germline CDR1 is LNHDA and CDR2 SQIVND (reference sequence). V lost 8 bases and J 0 bases, leaving 28 bases between the germline ends. The study amplified TCR beta CDR3 regions using RNA transcripts. The workflow started with a first-round RT-PCR run with HTBI primers and then moved on to a second-round multiplex PCR. TCRdb passed the multiplex PCR reads through MiXCR, listing each CDR3 protein once. In the table there are about 1.1 million distinct CDR3 sequences, about two fifths of which are singletons. This clonotype was seen a few times. Its antigen remains unknown.

The sequence was obtained from an adult man with Graves' hyperthyroidism. The gene calls are TRBV19 and TRBJ2-5, with D maybe TRBD2 (5 bases). The sequenced sample was peripheral blood or thyroid tissue (not recorded which). The CDR3 sequence: CASPHLPNPPAGDQETQYF. The CDR3 nucleotides read TGTGCCAGTCCCCATTTACCCAACCCCCCGGCCGGGGACCAAGAGACCCAGTACTTC.